The text below deals with one T cell receptor (beta chain). Its specificity is unknown. This specimen belongs to a study of cytomegalovirus exposure and HLA in healthy donors. The study's findings and limits: The study assumed roughly uniform donor sequencing depth for presence/absence analyses. The study recorded 160 or so TCR beta chains that were cytomegalovirus-associated. Previous analysis showed most TCR beta V segments were productive about 90% or about 30% of the time.

Amplification used 60 Vbeta primers and 13 Jbeta primers. TCRdb's copy holds only in-frame clones and misses some; the assay was immunoSEQ multiplex PCR. The sample yields approximately 170,000 clones, 70% to 90% seen once. The germline CDR1 and CDR2 sequences are LGHNA and YSLEER. V lost 1 base and J lost 3; bases outside the gene matches: 4. The CDR3 spans 15 residues. This chain uses TRBV4-3 with TRBJ2-7; the match to TRBD2 covers 9 bases. Input material: PBMCs. The receptor comes from a woman under 30 in good health and CMV-seronegative. The CDR3 sequence is CASSQGLLAGYEQYF. CDR3 sequence (DNA): TGCGCCAGCAGCCAAGGACTACTAGCGGGCTACGAGCAGTACTTC.